This TCR beta chain was retrieved from a study of T cell responses to AZD1222 COVID-19 vaccine (dated by TCRdb to about 2021). Broadly, across the study: AZD1222 recipients with second doses at about 4 weeks or about 12 weeks were pooled, because spike-specific TCR depth and breadth did not differ between schedules. Trial participants were enrolled by age into subgroups of 18-55, 56-69 and 70-plus years, and roughly 160, 29 and 62 TCR-sequenced participants, respectively, were included in these subgroups. TCR sequencing was performed for more than 230 trial participants, of whom around 200 were given two doses of AZD1222 and around 25 were given two doses of MenACWY control vaccine.

Overall results and qualifications from the work: Conclusions about previously exposed vaccinees are limited because only six or seven AZD1222 recipients were SARS-CoV-2 seropositive at baseline. In the small 56-69-year group, the increase in depth fell short of significance, most likely because of low power. Vaccine-associated CD4 TCRs spanned the whole spike protein, with dominant responses in regions 160-218 and 743-854. A significant rise in spike-specific TCR breadth and depth was observed after two AZD1222 doses relative to day 0 and relative to MenACWY recipients. Most participants were white British and females outnumbered males, and the authors suggested that clonal diversity may have been underestimated. Because no day 14 peak-response samples were available, repertoires were characterized only after the peak T cell response. Nearly half of unique spike-specific TCRs reportedly recognized epitopes outside regions mutated in the B.1.351 and B.1.1.7 variants.

This clone has a single count. Its cognate antigen has yet to be identified. Base quality data are lacking; no much larger clone is found one base away. The same CDR3 also results from other DNA sequences found in this sample. The CDR3 regions of human TCRbeta chains were analyzed by immunosequencing. On the study's bioinformatics: TCRs in the repertoires were matched against a reference library of SARS-CoV-2-specific TCRs that had been generated with the MIRA antigen-specificity platform. Breadth was defined as the fraction of unique TCRs that were SARS-CoV-2-associated. Depth was defined as the fraction of total T cells that were SARS-CoV-2-associated. Using the MIRA data, every spike-specific TCR was mapped to the spike region that the TCR reacted to and assigned to either a CD4 or a CD8 class. Log10-transformed breadth and depth values were compared by one-way ANOVA with Sidak's multiple comparisons tests. Entries here come from immuneACCESS through TCRdb and include only in-frame sequences with V and J called. Some clones fail to appear in such tables; in the studies checked, an unresolved V gene covers under half of the shortfall, and the cause of the remainder is unknown. The V and J calls and clone size come from that table; D and trimming were worked out from the DNA. This sample lists 100,000 to 150,000 clones; roughly 90% were detected once. The ten largest clonotypes hold about 1.6% of the sample.

The CDR3 sequence holds 13 residues, the cysteine and phenylalanine included. Just CDR3 DNA is preserved here, 39 bases in frame from base 1. V drops 1 base and J drops 3 bases, leaving 6 bases in between. Taken from the germline V gene, the CDR1 and CDR2 loops are KGHSH and LQKENI. This sample's time point label indicates: baseline before first vaccination. The vaccinee samples were drawn from two UK trials, COV001 and COV002, one of which was a single-blind randomized controlled phase 2/3 trial testing AZD1222 (ChAdOx1 nCoV-19) in healthy adults. For TCRbeta chain sequencing, PBMC samples from trial participants were taken at day 0 and at day 28 after the second dose.

The sequence was collected from an adult in good health. The input for sequencing was peripheral blood, taken on day 0 of AZD1222 vaccination. The sequence links TRBV18 to TRBJ1-1, with the D gene too uncertain to name. At the DNA level, the sequence is TGTGCCAGCTCACCACAGGGTTACACTGAAGCTTTCTTT. It translates to CASSPQGYTEAFF.